The rows below give T cell receptor beta chains drawn from one sample of a study of regulatory T cells in long-lasting Graves disease. TCRdb ran MiXCR on the multiplex PCR reads and lists one entry per CDR3 protein. In the table there are over 350,000 distinct CDR3 sequences, about 15% of which are singletons. These data were likewise used in another study, on T cells in Graves' hyperthyroidism and ophthalmopathy.

Material: peripheral blood mononuclear cells (PBMCs), obtained at new diagnosis, from a patient treated with antithyroid drugs. The receptor set was obtained from a woman aged 40 to 50 with Graves disease. Both conserved end residues are part of each CDR3. Fields, in order: D gene, V gene, J gene, clone size, CDR3 protein, CDR3 DNA. The D gene is left open where the match is weak. Not every row has a clone size; where given, it reads once, few, many or a size class.

TRBD1	TRBV10-3	TRBJ2-2	many	CAILTGGPNTGELFF	TGTGCCATCTTGACAGGGGGCCCGAACACCGGGGAGCTGTTTTTT
TRBD2	TRBV6-2/TRBV6-3	TRBJ2-1	many	CAASTSAYNEQFF	TGTGCCGCATCGACTAGCGCCTACAATGAGCAGTTCTTC
.	TRBV18	TRBJ1-1	.	CASSPPGGRAEAFF	TGTGCCAGCTCACCACCCGGGGGGCGAGCTGAAGCTTTCTTT
.	TRBV3-1	TRBJ2-7	many	CASSQLGNLYEQYF	TGTGCCAGCAGCCAACTCGGGAATCTCTACGAGCAGTACTTC
.	TRBV3-1	TRBJ1-5	many	CASGKGTNQPQHF	TGTGCCAGCGGCAAGGGGACCAATCAGCCCCAGCATTTT
.	TRBV28	TRBJ2-1	.	CASSPEGEGLGEQFF	TGTGCCAGCAGCCCAGAGGGGGAGGGCCTCGGGGAGCAGTTCTTC
TRBD2	TRBV12-3/TRBV12-4	TRBJ2-2	many	CASRRSSGSLSGELFF	TGTGCCAGCAGACGATCTAGCGGGAGCTTGAGCGGGGAGCTGTTTTTT
.	TRBV10-3	TRBJ2-7	many	CAIKSGTQSYEQYF	TGTGCCATCAAGTCGGGGACACAATCCTACGAGCAGTACTTC
TRBD2	TRBV12-3/TRBV12-4	TRBJ2-1	many	CASSFPSGKSSYNEQFF	TGTGCCAGCAGTTTTCCTAGCGGGAAAAGCTCCTACAATGAGCAGTTCTTC
TRBD2	TRBV12-5	TRBJ2-1	many	CASGLPGLAGPNEQFF	TGTGCTAGTGGTTTACCGGGACTAGCGGGACCGAATGAGCAGTTCTTC
.	TRBV6-1	TRBJ1-1	.	CATRSATTEAFF	TGTGCCACGAGGTCGGCAACTACTGAAGCTTTCTTT
TRBD2	TRBV20-1	TRBJ2-1	many	CSLAGIFSYNEQFF	TGCAGTCTAGCGGGGATATTCTCCTACAATGAGCAGTTCTTC
TRBD1	TRBV6-1	TRBJ1-4	many	CASNRRGQGRGEKLFF	TGTGCCAGCAATCGCCGGGGACAGGGCAGAGGTGAAAAACTGTTTTTT
.	TRBV19	TRBJ2-2	.	CASSPSGAGELFF	TGTGCCAGTAGCCCATCAGGGGCCGGGGAGCTGTTTTTT
.	TRBV11-2	TRBJ2-7	.	CASSLEAFSSYEQYF	TGTGCCAGCAGCTTAGAGGCGTTCAGCTCCTACGAGCAGTACTTC
TRBD2	TRBV27	TRBJ2-7	.	CASGEGPYEQYF	TGTGCCAGTGGGGAGGGGCCCTACGAGCAGTACTTC
TRBD2	TRBV7-2	TRBJ2-5	many	CASSLEGGLAGKETQYF	TGTGCCAGCAGCTTAGAAGGGGGACTAGCGGGAAAAGAGACCCAGTACTTC
TRBD2	TRBV6-2/TRBV6-3	TRBJ2-7	few	CASSWPDASTSGLLYEQYF	TGTGCCAGCAGTTGGCCCGACGCCTCGACTAGCGGCCTTTTGTACGAGCAGTACTTC
.	TRBV2	TRBJ2-3	many	CASSAEDTQYF	TGTGCCAGCAGCGCAGAGGATACGCAGTATTTT
.	TRBV27	TRBJ2-7	many	CASSSAGPSYEQYF	TGTGCCAGCAGTTCGGCAGGACCCTCCTACGAGCAGTACTTC
.	TRBV12-3/TRBV12-4	TRBJ2-7	many	CASRGAGDYEQYF	TGTGCCAGCCGAGGGGCAGGAGACTACGAGCAGTACTTC
.	TRBV3-1	TRBJ2-7	many	CASSQDRVAWEYEQYF	TGTGCCAGCAGCCAAGATCGAGTAGCGTGGGAGTACGAGCAGTACTTC
TRBD2	TRBV7-3	TRBJ2-3	many	CASSSRTSGGTDTQYF	TGTGCCAGCAGCTCAAGGACTAGCGGGGGCACAGATACGCAGTATTTT
.	TRBV27	TRBJ1-2	.	CASRVGDYGYTF	TGTGCCAGCAGGGTAGGGGACTATGGCTACACCTTC
TRBD1	TRBV5-6	TRBJ1-2	.	CASSYDRVIVYGYTF	TGTGCCAGCAGCTACGACAGGGTAATCGTCTATGGCTACACCTTC
.	TRBV30	TRBJ2-3	few	CAWSVTGPSTDTQYF	TGTGCCTGGAGTGTCACGGGCCCTAGCACAGATACGCAGTATTTT
.	TRBV6-2/TRBV6-3	TRBJ1-3	.	CASSRGTGNTIYF	TGTGCCAGCAGTAGAGGGACGGGAAACACCATATATTTT
.	TRBV2	TRBJ2-1	many	CASSEAPTWKSSYNEQFF	TGTGCCAGCAGTGAAGCCCCGACTTGGAAGAGCTCCTACAATGAGCAGTTCTTC
.	TRBV20-1	TRBJ2-5	.	CSAPHFGLPRGAQYF	TGCAGTGCTCCCCACTTCGGACTCCCGCGTGGGGCCCAGTACTTC
.	TRBV12-5	TRBJ1-5	.	CASLPGGLDQPQHF	TGTGCTAGCCTGCCGGGGGGGCTGGATCAGCCCCAGCATTTT
TRBD2	TRBV27	TRBJ2-7	many	CASSRTSGGTGGQYF	TGTGCCAGCAGTCGGACTAGCGGGGGGACTGGGGGGCAGTACTTC
.	TRBV12-3/TRBV12-4	TRBJ2-7	many	CASSLRDSSYEQYF	TGTGCCAGCAGTTTAAGGGACTCCTCCTACGAGCAGTACTTC
.	TRBV3-2	TRBJ1-5	.	CASSLRQDDSNQPQHF	TGTGCCAGCAGCCTCCGACAGGATGATAGCAATCAGCCCCAGCATTTT
.	TRBV12-3/TRBV12-4	TRBJ1-3	.	CASTHAVWGSGNTIYF	TGTGCCAGCACCCACGCTGTCTGGGGTTCTGGAAACACCATATATTTT
TRBD2	TRBV7-9	TRBJ2-7	.	CASSSTSGRTYEQYF	TGTGCCAGCAGCAGTACTAGCGGGCGTACCTACGAGCAGTACTTC
TRBD2	TRBV15	TRBJ2-1	.	CATSPKGTSGSDSSYNEQFF	TGTGCCACCAGCCCTAAGGGGACTAGCGGGAGCGACAGCTCCTACAATGAGCAGTTCTTC
TRBD1	TRBV5-4	TRBJ2-1	few	CASSNPTRDSYNEQFF	TGTGCCAGCAGCAACCCGACCCGGGACAGCTACAATGAGCAGTTCTTC
.	TRBV6-1	TRBJ1-1	few	CASLSGPNTEAFF	TGTGCCAGCTTGTCGGGGCCGAACACTGAAGCTTTCTTT
.	TRBV2	TRBJ2-3	many	CTGGPGSDTQYF	TGTACCGGGGGACCTGGCTCAGATACGCAGTATTTT
TRBD2	TRBV20-1	TRBJ2-3	many	CSADTSAGTDTQYF	TGCAGTGCGGACACTAGCGCGGGCACAGATACGCAGTATTTT
TRBD2	TRBV7-9	TRBJ2-3	few	CASSTTILLAGGSDTQYF	TGTGCCAGCAGCACTACAATCTTACTAGCGGGAGGTTCAGATACGCAGTATTTT
.	TRBV11-1	TRBJ2-1	many	CASSFELGAWYNEQFF	TGTGCCAGCAGCTTCGAATTAGGGGCGTGGTACAATGAGCAGTTCTTC
.	TRBV20-1	TRBJ1-2	.	CSASPGQLNYGYTF	TGCAGTGCTAGTCCTGGACAGTTAAACTATGGCTACACCTTC
.	TRBV27	TRBJ2-2	.	CASRHVFGEMGNTGELFF	TGTGCCAGCAGGCATGTATTTGGGGAGATGGGGAACACCGGGGAGCTGTTTTTT